This T cell receptor (beta chain) was profiled in a study of shared clonotypes between healthy human individuals (dated by TCRdb to 2020 to 2022). For context, the study as a whole: The cohort comprised two women and a few men aged 18 to 49 years. The study deeply sequenced blood TCR repertoires of about 5 healthy adults to estimate repertoire size and the extent of clonotype sharing between individuals. For each donor, CD4 naive and CD4 memory were each given three plates, CD8 naive was given two plates, and CD8 memory was given one plate. Between about 0.9 and 9 billion PBMCs per donor were obtained by leukapheresis. Libraries were prepared and TCR repertoires were sequenced by different laboratories using diverse techniques, in order to increase sequencing depth and limit assay-specific biases.

Beyond this particular receptor, the publication reports: Larger estimated clonotype richness was generally found for naive subsets than for memory subsets. Pairwise subsampling led to the expectation that sequencing depth would affect the degree of clonotype sharing among donors. Because the study included a small number of donors, the genetic and exposure-history diversity represented was limited. Compared with non-shared clonotypes, clonotypes shared by all four sorted-subset donors had higher generation probabilities. Sampling was restricted to blood, and TCR repertoires in tissue are likely to differ from TCR repertoires in blood. Across a few donors, around 5% of naive CD4, approximately 3.5% of naive CD8, 2.3% of memory CD4, and about 0.4% of memory CD8 clonotypes were shared. Even with the large sequencing depth, rarefaction of the sorted-subset datasets indicated that sequencing was incomplete.

With regard to this clone: Its binding antigen is unknown. Per-base qualities were not stored, and no clone one base away is much larger.

Germline trimming amounts to 7 bases on V and 5 bases on J, with 13 as the count of junction bases outside the gene matches. From a lookup of the germline V gene, CDR1 and CDR2 are WSHSY and SAAADI. Including the terminal cysteine and phenylalanine, the CDR3 comprises 15 residues. The retained sequence is limited to the CDR3, 45 bases, with the frame set at the first base. Healthy HIV-negative adults with no recently reported acute infections or vaccinations were included as donors. Every donor was a Caucasian adult living in Nashville, Tennessee, USA. Magnetic negative selection was used to enrich CD4+ T cells, after which naive cells were positively selected on CD45RA and the negative fraction became the memory subset. Blood was collected by leukapheresis, and PBMCs were isolated by Ficoll-Histopaque density gradient centrifugation and then cryopreserved in liquid nitrogen vapor phase. Analytical flow cytometry was used to check the purity and quantity of every magnetically sorted T cell population. Genomic DNA was isolated from each sorted fraction and quantified by UV absorbance on a Nanodrop 2000c.

Using the deep immunoSEQ assay, TCR CDR3 regions were amplified from genomic DNA by multiplex PCR. Extracted genomic DNA from each cell subset was distributed evenly across all wells of several immunoSEQ 96-well plates, and each plate was treated as a replicate. For sorted subsets, 200 to 250 ng of genomic DNA, equivalent to around 31,000 T cell genomes, went into each replicate PCR. Purified libraries were quantified with a Qubit 3.0 fluorometer, sized on a Bioanalyzer 2100, and re-quantified with the KAPA Library Quantification kit. Every immunoSEQ 96-well plate was sequenced on a separate single-read 150-cycle Illumina NextSeq 550 flow cell. The paper's processing steps were these. The immunoSEQ output contained only junctional sequences without quality scores, so filtering could not match that applied to full-length reads. To assign V/J genes and CDR3, sequences were annotated against IMGT germline references using PyIR, a Python wrapper for IgBLAST v1.9. Reads were filtered out if the reads had weak V/J assignments (E-value above 1e-6), no CDR3, stop codons, out-of-frame junctions, or ambiguous translated residues. V3J clonotypes were defined by identical inferred V gene, J gene, and CDR3 amino acid sequence. To compute the percentage overlap between repertoires, the number of shared unique clonotypes was divided by the size of the smaller repertoire. Richness of each repertoire was evaluated using RTK rarefaction, the Chao1 estimator, and Recon v2.1 estimates of unobserved clonotypes. For all TCRbeta clonotypes obtained by the gDNA method from a handful of donors, generation probabilities were computed with OLGA. Entries here come from immuneACCESS through TCRdb and include only in-frame sequences with V and J called. Some clones fail to appear in such tables; in the studies checked, an unresolved V gene covers under half of the shortfall, and the cause of the remainder is unknown. From that table come the V and J calls and clone size; the DNA was used to work out D and trimming. This sample is represented by some 1,400,000 clones; 95% to 97% of them were singletons. Clones ranked in the top ten supply roughly 1.2% of the sample.

This clonotype originated in a man in his thirties or forties in good health. Sample: naive CD4+ T cells sorted from blood. In light of the paper, this sample's cell subset or site label describes: CD45RA+ positively selected. The sequence links TRBV10-2 to TRBJ2-7, with TRBD1 identical over 8 junction bases. The CDR3 reads CASTYHGQGYHEQYF. The nucleotide sequence reads as follows: TGCGCCAGCACCTACCACGGACAGGGATACCACGAGCAGTACTTC.